The clone carrying this T cell receptor beta chain was observed a handful of times. This CDR3 is built from 14 residues. The ends were cut back, 2 bases at V and 10 bases at J, with 17 bases in the middle. Germline lookup yields CDR1 SGHTA and CDR2 FQGTGA. The data belong to a study of blood T cell repertoires in COVID-19. Authors' analysis steps: The authors estimated nucleated cell counts from reference gene primer amplification. Produced via immunoSEQ multiplex PCR; TCRdb's table is partial and in-frame only. Clone size and V and J calls were adopted from that table, with D and trimming inferred from the DNA. Among approximately 90,000 clones listed, roughly nine tenths were seen once.

Source material: peripheral blood. The sequence was collected from a man aged 50 to 60 with acute or convalescent COVID-19. This chain joins TRBV7-3 and TRBJ1-2, with D possibly matching TRBD1 (5 bases). CDR3 loop: CASSLRRVFLDYTF. The DNA for the CDR3 is TGTGCCAGCAGCTTACGCAGGGTTTTCTTGGACTACACCTTC.